Listed below are T cell receptor beta chains from one sample, sequenced in a study of T-cell reconstitution after alpha-beta-depleted transplantation in children. TCRdb re-analysed the PCR reads in MiXCR, keeping a single row per CDR3 protein. The sample lists about 420,000 distinct CDR3 sequences; roughly 10% were seen once. Sequenced here: PBMCs from the stem cell graft donor, sampled from the stem cell graft. These receptors originate from a human donor who donated a stem cell graft to a child with acute myeloid leukemia. Each CDR3 is given with its conserved first and last residue. The D gene is left open where the match is weak. The size entry is marked missing in some rows and otherwise reads once, few, many or a size class.

abundance: NA; d_gene: NA; v_gene: TRBV6-1; j_gene: TRBJ2-5; CDR3nt: TGTGCCAGCAGAGGGACTTTGCAAGAGACCCAGTACTTC; CDR3aa: CASRGTLQETQYF
abundance: few; d_gene: TRBD1; v_gene: TRBV30; j_gene: TRBJ1-1; CDR3nt: TGTGCCTGGAGTCCCGGACAGGTCGGGGCTGAAGCTTTCTTT; CDR3aa: CAWSPGQVGAEAFF
abundance: many; d_gene: NA; v_gene: TRBV7-2; j_gene: TRBJ1-3; CDR3nt: TGTGCCAGCAGCCCGCAGGTGGGGCCTGGAAACACCATATATTTT; CDR3aa: CASSPQVGPGNTIYF
abundance: few; d_gene: NA; v_gene: TRBV30; j_gene: TRBJ2-5; CDR3nt: TGTGCCTGGAGTCCCTGGGCAGGGTGGGAAGAGACCCAGTACTTC; CDR3aa: CAWSPWAGWEETQYF
abundance: few; d_gene: TRBD1; v_gene: TRBV20-1; j_gene: TRBJ2-3; CDR3nt: TGCAGTGCGGCCCCGGGACAGGGCGCAGATACGCAGTATTTT; CDR3aa: CSAAPGQGADTQYF
abundance: NA; d_gene: NA; v_gene: TRBV7-2; j_gene: TRBJ2-2; CDR3nt: TGTGCCAGCCGAGGCCAGACTCCTGGGGAGCTGTTTTTT; CDR3aa: CASRGQTPGELFF
abundance: NA; d_gene: NA; v_gene: TRBV29-1; j_gene: TRBJ1-2; CDR3nt: TGCAGCGTACAACAGCATAACTATGGCTACACCTTC; CDR3aa: CSVQQHNYGYTF
abundance: NA; d_gene: NA; v_gene: TRBV15; j_gene: TRBJ1-4; CDR3nt: TGTGCCACCAGCAGAGATCTGGGGAGTGAAAAACTGTTTTTT; CDR3aa: CATSRDLGSEKLFF
abundance: NA; d_gene: TRBD2; v_gene: TRBV7-2; j_gene: TRBJ2-2; CDR3nt: TGTGCCAGCAGCGTCGTAGCGGGAGGGCCCGGGGAGCTGTTTTTT; CDR3aa: CASSVVAGGPGELFF
abundance: NA; d_gene: TRBD2; v_gene: TRBV29-1; j_gene: TRBJ2-7; CDR3nt: TGCAGCGTTCGACTAGCGGGGACCTACGAGCAGTACTTC; CDR3aa: CSVRLAGTYEQYF
abundance: many; d_gene: TRBD2; v_gene: TRBV2; j_gene: TRBJ2-3; CDR3nt: TGTGCCACATTTAGCGGGATCACAGATACGCAGTATTTT; CDR3aa: CATFSGITDTQYF
abundance: NA; d_gene: NA; v_gene: TRBV11-3; j_gene: TRBJ2-6; CDR3nt: TGTGCCAGCAGCTTAGGTGGCAGGGTGAAGCTCTCTGGGGCCAACGTCCTGACTTTC; CDR3aa: CASSLGGRVKLSGANVLTF
abundance: NA; d_gene: TRBD1; v_gene: TRBV12-3/TRBV12-4; j_gene: TRBJ1-5; CDR3nt: TGTGCCAGCAGTTTCGGGACAGGGGCAGTCAATCAGCCCCAGCATTTT; CDR3aa: CASSFGTGAVNQPQHF
abundance: NA; d_gene: NA; v_gene: TRBV29-1; j_gene: TRBJ1-2; CDR3nt: TGCAGCGTTAAACAGGGAGGCGGCTACACCTTC; CDR3aa: CSVKQGGGYTF
abundance: many; d_gene: NA; v_gene: TRBV3-1; j_gene: TRBJ2-5; CDR3nt: TGTGCCAGCAGCCAAGACCGGGAGACCCAGTACTTC; CDR3aa: CASSQDRETQYF
abundance: few; d_gene: TRBD2; v_gene: TRBV10-2; j_gene: TRBJ2-5; CDR3nt: TGCGCCAGCAGTTTACTAGCGGTTGGCCCCCAAGAGACCCAGTACTTC; CDR3aa: CASSLLAVGPQETQYF
abundance: few; d_gene: NA; v_gene: TRBV6-2/TRBV6-3; j_gene: TRBJ1-6; CDR3nt: TGTGCCAGCAGTTACTCGTCAGGGGCCAATTCACCCCTCCACTTT; CDR3aa: CASSYSSGANSPLHF
abundance: NA; d_gene: TRBD1; v_gene: TRBV20-1; j_gene: TRBJ2-5; CDR3nt: TGCAGTGCTAGAGATAAGGACAGGCGCCAAATCCAAGAGACCCAGTACTTC; CDR3aa: CSARDKDRRQIQETQYF
abundance: many; d_gene: TRBD1; v_gene: TRBV12-3/TRBV12-4; j_gene: TRBJ2-2; CDR3nt: TGTGCCAGCAGCCCCACAGGACAGGGGGACACCGGGGAGCTGTTTTTT; CDR3aa: CASSPTGQGDTGELFF
abundance: NA; d_gene: NA; v_gene: TRBV7-9; j_gene: TRBJ2-1; CDR3nt: TGTGCCAGCAGCGACGACCACAATGAGCAGTTCTTC; CDR3aa: CASSDDHNEQFF
abundance: few; d_gene: TRBD1; v_gene: TRBV5-1; j_gene: TRBJ1-4; CDR3nt: TGCGCCAGCAAGCCAGGGACAGGGGATTGGACTGAAAAACTGTTTTTT; CDR3aa: CASKPGTGDWTEKLFF
abundance: NA; d_gene: TRBD2; v_gene: TRBV20-1; j_gene: TRBJ2-5; CDR3nt: TGCAGTGCTAGGCTAGCGGGGGGGGCTCTGGAGACCCAGTACTTC; CDR3aa: CSARLAGGALETQYF
abundance: NA; d_gene: TRBD2; v_gene: TRBV20-1; j_gene: TRBJ2-7; CDR3nt: TGCAGTGCTAGCGGTAGCGGGTGGGACCTCTACGAGCAGTACTTC; CDR3aa: CSASGSGWDLYEQYF